This TCR beta chain is from a study of T cells in localized non-small cell lung cancer. Only one count was recorded for this clone. Some clones are missing from TCRdb's copy, which holds only in-frame ones; the method was immunoSEQ multiplex PCR. Among about 79,000 clones listed, 84% were seen once. The CDR3 runs 13 residues. The V end lost 4 bases, the J end lost 7 bases, and 8 bases lay between the germline ends. Germline lookup yields CDR1 LNHDA and CDR2 SQIVND (reference sequence). This chain uses TRBV19 with TRBJ1-6; no definite D call. The sequence was collected from a female donor over 55 with stage I lung adenocarcinoma. Sample: peripheral blood, taken before any cancer treatment. Written as DNA, the CDR3 is TGTGCCAGTAGTACCCGGCGGAATTCACCCCTCCACTTT. The encoded protein is CASSTRRNSPLHF.